Listed below are T cell receptor beta chains from one sample, sequenced in a study of post-analysis software for immune sequencing data. TCRdb redid the calling of the PCR reads with MiXCR, one entry per CDR3 protein. The sample includes fewer than 700,000 distinct CDR3 sequences, 44% of them seen just once. Sample: blood. These receptors all stem from a girl aged 10-17 years with multiple sclerosis. CDR3s include the opening cysteine and the closing phenylalanine or tryptophan. D genes are given only for firm matches. Clone size, where shown, is once, few, many, or a class for clones that have expanded.

CDR3 protein: CASIPEGQENSPLHF; CDR3 DNA: TGTGCCAGCATACCTGAGGGGCAGGAGAATTCACCCCTCCACTTT; D gene: -; J gene: TRBJ1-6; clone size: -; V gene: TRBV6-4
CDR3 protein: CASSQEDRGNTEAFF; CDR3 DNA: TGCGCCAGCAGCCAAGAAGACAGGGGGAACACTGAAGCTTTCTTT; D gene: TRBD1; J gene: TRBJ1-1; clone size: -; V gene: TRBV4-1
CDR3 protein: CASSWTRSYEQYF; CDR3 DNA: TGTGCCAGCAGTTGGACAAGGAGCTACGAGCAGTACTTC; D gene: -; J gene: TRBJ2-7; clone size: few; V gene: TRBV6-2/TRBV6-3
CDR3 protein: CSAIELAGGPGEQYF; CDR3 DNA: TGCAGTGCTATTGAGTTAGCGGGAGGGCCGGGCGAGCAGTACTTC; D gene: TRBD2; J gene: TRBJ2-7; clone size: -; V gene: TRBV20-1
CDR3 protein: CSAGAELAGRPIQETQYF; CDR3 DNA: TGCAGTGCTGGTGCTGAACTAGCGGGGCGCCCAATACAAGAGACCCAGTACTTC; D gene: TRBD2; J gene: TRBJ2-5; clone size: -; V gene: TRBV20-1
CDR3 protein: CAIMEQGIGTYEQYF; CDR3 DNA: TGTGCCATTATGGAACAGGGAATTGGGACCTACGAGCAGTACTTC; D gene: -; J gene: TRBJ2-7; clone size: -; V gene: TRBV2
CDR3 protein: CASSSQGTAGYTF; CDR3 DNA: TGTGCCAGCAGTTCACAGGGTACAGCTGGCTACACCTTC; D gene: -; J gene: TRBJ1-2; clone size: few; V gene: TRBV12-3/TRBV12-4
CDR3 protein: CATMEDEQFF; CDR3 DNA: TGTGCCACCATGGAGGATGAGCAGTTCTTC; D gene: -; J gene: TRBJ2-1; clone size: -; V gene: TRBV10-3
CDR3 protein: CGVEGRTSANEQFF; CDR3 DNA: TGCGGCGTTGAAGGCCGGACTAGTGCCAATGAGCAGTTCTTC; D gene: TRBD2; J gene: TRBJ2-1; clone size: -; V gene: TRBV29-1
CDR3 protein: CASSQGFNRGFGNIQYF; CDR3 DNA: TGTGCCAGCAGCCAGGGGTTTAACAGGGGATTTGGAAACATTCAGTACTTC; D gene: TRBD1; J gene: TRBJ2-4; clone size: -; V gene: TRBV3-1
CDR3 protein: CASSPTGQGNNEQFF; CDR3 DNA: TGTGCCAGCAGCCCGACGGGACAGGGGAACAATGAGCAGTTCTTC; D gene: TRBD1; J gene: TRBJ2-1; clone size: -; V gene: TRBV13
CDR3 protein: CASSVDVRAEETQYF; CDR3 DNA: TGTGCCAGCAGCGTAGATGTAAGGGCCGAAGAGACCCAGTACTTC; D gene: -; J gene: TRBJ2-5; clone size: few; V gene: TRBV9
CDR3 protein: CASSSSEGARSRAMVYEQYF; CDR3 DNA: TGTGCCAGCAGCTCCTCAGAGGGGGCGCGATCTAGGGCTATGGTCTACGAGCAGTACTTC; D gene: TRBD1; J gene: TRBJ2-7; clone size: few; V gene: TRBV13
CDR3 protein: CASSRGGAFSNQPQHF; CDR3 DNA: TGTGCCAGCTCACGTGGCGGGGCCTTTAGCAATCAGCCCCAGCATTTT; D gene: -; J gene: TRBJ1-5; clone size: few; V gene: TRBV18
CDR3 protein: CASSLELVGTDTQYF; CDR3 DNA: TGTGCCAGCAGTTTAGAACTAGTGGGAACAGATACGCAGTATTTT; D gene: -; J gene: TRBJ2-3; clone size: -; V gene: TRBV12-3/TRBV12-4
CDR3 protein: CASSQPGRTRDEQFF; CDR3 DNA: TGCGCCAGCAGCCAACCCGGACGGACGAGAGATGAGCAGTTCTTC; D gene: -; J gene: TRBJ2-1; clone size: few; V gene: TRBV4-1
CDR3 protein: CASNVHGSNYGYTF; CDR3 DNA: TGTGCCAGCAACGTACACGGGTCTAACTATGGCTACACCTTC; D gene: -; J gene: TRBJ1-2; clone size: few; V gene: TRBV12-3/TRBV12-4
CDR3 protein: CASRLSSGYNEQFF; CDR3 DNA: TGTGCCAGCAGGTTGTCTAGCGGGTACAATGAGCAGTTCTTC; D gene: TRBD2; J gene: TRBJ2-1; clone size: few; V gene: TRBV6-5
CDR3 protein: CSARGMQGVQETQYF; CDR3 DNA: TGCAGTGCTAGAGGGATGCAAGGGGTCCAAGAGACCCAGTACTTC; D gene: -; J gene: TRBJ2-5; clone size: -; V gene: TRBV20-1
CDR3 protein: CASSFKGQGSEQYF; CDR3 DNA: TGCGCCAGCAGCTTCAAGGGACAGGGGTCCGAGCAGTACTTC; D gene: TRBD1; J gene: TRBJ2-7; clone size: -; V gene: TRBV5-1
CDR3 protein: CASSQSGTNTEAFF; CDR3 DNA: TGTGCCAGCAGCCAGTCAGGGACGAACACTGAAGCTTTCTTT; D gene: -; J gene: TRBJ1-1; clone size: -; V gene: TRBV3-1
CDR3 protein: CASSFGRVQETQYF; CDR3 DNA: TGTGCCAGCAGCTTCGGGAGGGTCCAAGAGACCCAGTACTTC; D gene: TRBD2; J gene: TRBJ2-5; clone size: -; V gene: TRBV5-5
CDR3 protein: CASSSTLADEQFF; CDR3 DNA: TGCGCCAGCAGCTCCACTCTGGCGGATGAGCAGTTCTTC; D gene: -; J gene: TRBJ2-1; clone size: -; V gene: TRBV5-1
CDR3 protein: CASSRTEPHNEQFF; CDR3 DNA: TGTGCCAGCAGTCGGACAGAACCCCACAATGAGCAGTTCTTC; D gene: -; J gene: TRBJ2-1; clone size: few; V gene: TRBV6-5
CDR3 protein: CSARDPGRGSYEQYF; CDR3 DNA: TGCAGTGCTAGAGATCCGGGCAGGGGATCCTACGAGCAGTACTTC; D gene: -; J gene: TRBJ2-7; clone size: -; V gene: TRBV20-1
CDR3 protein: CASSPLAGVDNEQFF; CDR3 DNA: TGTGCCAGCAGCCCACTAGCGGGAGTGGACAATGAGCAGTTCTTC; D gene: TRBD2; J gene: TRBJ2-1; clone size: few; V gene: TRBV12-3/TRBV12-4
CDR3 protein: CASSPNFSSYEQYF; CDR3 DNA: TGTGCCAGCAGCCCCAATTTTAGCTCCTACGAGCAGTACTTC; D gene: -; J gene: TRBJ2-7; clone size: -; V gene: TRBV11-2
CDR3 protein: CASSQTGSILHEQYF; CDR3 DNA: TGTGCCAGCAGCCAGACGGGTTCAATTCTCCACGAGCAGTACTTC; D gene: -; J gene: TRBJ2-7; clone size: -; V gene: TRBV12-3/TRBV12-4
CDR3 protein: CSARDWDGRKNTEAFF; CDR3 DNA: TGCAGTGCTAGAGATTGGGACGGGAGAAAGAACACTGAAGCTTTCTTT; D gene: -; J gene: TRBJ1-1; clone size: -; V gene: TRBV20-1
CDR3 protein: CSGGGRARDEQFF; CDR3 DNA: TGCAGCGGTGGAGGGCGAGCGAGGGATGAGCAGTTCTTC; D gene: -; J gene: TRBJ2-1; clone size: few; V gene: TRBV29-1
CDR3 protein: CASSLRSGGNQPQHF; CDR3 DNA: TGTGCCAGCAGTTTAAGGTCTGGGGGCAATCAGCCCCAGCATTTT; D gene: -; J gene: TRBJ1-5; clone size: -; V gene: TRBV12-3/TRBV12-4
CDR3 protein: CASSLSSGSEQYF; CDR3 DNA: TGTGCTAGCAGCTTATCTTCGGGGAGTGAGCAGTACTTC; D gene: -; J gene: TRBJ2-5; clone size: -; V gene: TRBV7-7
CDR3 protein: CASSLAGAGTYNEQFF; CDR3 DNA: TGTGCCAGCAGCTTAGCGGGCGCGGGGACCTACAATGAGCAGTTCTTC; D gene: -; J gene: TRBJ2-1; clone size: -; V gene: TRBV7-2
CDR3 protein: CASSLGGSSYNEQFF; CDR3 DNA: TGTGCCAGCAGTTTAGGCGGGAGCTCCTACAATGAGCAGTTCTTC; D gene: TRBD2; J gene: TRBJ2-1; clone size: many; V gene: TRBV12-3/TRBV12-4
CDR3 protein: CASSQPPLAGLARYTDTQYF; CDR3 DNA: TGCGCCAGCAGCCAACCTCCACTAGCGGGCCTAGCCCGGTACACAGATACGCAGTATTTT; D gene: TRBD2; J gene: TRBJ2-3; clone size: many; V gene: TRBV4-1
CDR3 protein: CASSLGGTALNYGYTF; CDR3 DNA: TGTGCCAGCAGCTTAGGCGGGACAGCTCTTAACTATGGCTACACCTTC; D gene: TRBD1; J gene: TRBJ1-2; clone size: once; V gene: TRBV11-3
CDR3 protein: CASRGRASGTPDTQYF; CDR3 DNA: TGTGCCAGCAGGGGACGGGCTAGCGGGACCCCAGATACGCAGTATTTT; D gene: TRBD2; J gene: TRBJ2-3; clone size: -; V gene: TRBV12-3/TRBV12-4
CDR3 protein: CAIRGTGGRAGLPYEQYF; CDR3 DNA: TGTGCCATCAGGGGGACTGGCGGGAGGGCCGGTCTTCCCTACGAGCAGTACTTC; D gene: TRBD2; J gene: TRBJ2-7; clone size: -; V gene: TRBV10-3
CDR3 protein: CASSSRQGNGYTF; CDR3 DNA: TGCGCCAGCAGTTCGAGGCAAGGTAATGGCTACACCTTC; D gene: -; J gene: TRBJ1-2; clone size: -; V gene: TRBV5-1
CDR3 protein: CSARDGQGVYEQYF; CDR3 DNA: TGCAGTGCTAGAGATGGACAGGGGGTCTACGAGCAGTACTTC; D gene: TRBD1; J gene: TRBJ2-7; clone size: many; V gene: TRBV20-1
CDR3 protein: CASSTPRGSKNIQYF; CDR3 DNA: TGTGCCAGCAGCACCCCCAGAGGGAGCAAAAACATTCAGTACTTC; D gene: -; J gene: TRBJ2-4; clone size: -; V gene: TRBV11-3
CDR3 protein: CASSQDLIGGYNEQFF; CDR3 DNA: TGTGCCAGCAGCCAAGATCTTATCGGCGGCTACAATGAGCAGTTCTTC; D gene: -; J gene: TRBJ2-1; clone size: few; V gene: TRBV4-2
CDR3 protein: CSVQIPGSGRSTDTQYF; CDR3 DNA: TGCAGTGTTCAGATTCCGGGTAGCGGGCGAAGCACAGATACGCAGTATTTT; D gene: TRBD2; J gene: TRBJ2-3; clone size: -; V gene: TRBV20-1
CDR3 protein: CASSQEVVYGYTF; CDR3 DNA: TGCGCCAGCAGCCAGGAGGTAGTCTATGGCTACACCTTC; D gene: -; J gene: TRBJ1-2; clone size: -; V gene: TRBV4-1
CDR3 protein: CASSLGGVVTEAFF; CDR3 DNA: TGTGCCAGCAGTTTGGGGGGCGTCGTTACTGAAGCTTTCTTT; D gene: -; J gene: TRBJ1-1; clone size: -; V gene: TRBV28
CDR3 protein: CSARDPAMETQYF; CDR3 DNA: TGCAGTGCTAGAGATCCAGCAATGGAGACCCAGTACTTC; D gene: -; J gene: TRBJ2-5; clone size: -; V gene: TRBV20-1
CDR3 protein: CASSQGLFPARPPYEQYF; CDR3 DNA: TGTGCCAGCAGCCAAGGACTCTTCCCAGCGCGCCCCCCTTACGAGCAGTACTTC; D gene: -; J gene: TRBJ2-7; clone size: few; V gene: TRBV3-1
CDR3 protein: CASSFGSRDTEAFF; CDR3 DNA: TGTGCCAGCAGCTTTGGATCCCGGGACACTGAAGCTTTCTTT; D gene: -; J gene: TRBJ1-1; clone size: -; V gene: TRBV5-6
CDR3 protein: CASSQREVYLSPYEQYF; CDR3 DNA: TGTGCCAGCAGCCAGCGAGAGGTATACTTGAGCCCCTACGAGCAGTACTTC; D gene: -; J gene: TRBJ2-7; clone size: once; V gene: TRBV7-8
CDR3 protein: CASSFFGEGGEQYF; CDR3 DNA: TGCGCCAGCAGCTTCTTCGGTGAAGGAGGCGAGCAGTACTTC; D gene: -; J gene: TRBJ2-7; clone size: -; V gene: TRBV5-1